This T cell receptor beta chain came from a study of T cell responses to AZD1222 COVID-19 vaccine. Across the whole study: Pooled samples include second doses given at about 4 or 12 weeks. The study, taken as a whole, reports: Dominant at 160-218 and 743-854, vaccine-associated CD4 TCRs also spanned spike.

Measured with immunoSEQ multiplex PCR; TCRdb has only the in-frame clones, and not every one. Of about 120,000 clones in the sample, more than 75% were seen once. V lost 1 base to trimming and J lost 4 bases; unmatched junction nucleotides: 3. Germline V gene sequence: CDR1 SGHNT, CDR2 YENEEA. There are 15 residues in the CDR3. As regards this clone: Its target is unknown.

The sequences come from peripheral blood, collected on day 0 of AZD1222 vaccination. The chain combines TRBV11-3 with TRBJ2-2; TRBD1 agrees at 7 bases. The TCR sequence derives from an adult in good health. The CDR3 nucleotides read TGTGCCAGCAGCTTAGTGGGACAGCCCACCGGGGAGCTGTTTTTT. Its protein is CASSLVGQPTGELFF.